The clone carrying this T cell receptor beta chain was seen a few times. Its specificity is unknown. The data belong to a study of T cell repertoires in cytomegalovirus infection. Study in general: Recently identified HLA-C-restricted CMV epitopes and well-studied HLA-B-restricted CMV epitopes were used by the study. Through public TCR beta signatures, both CMV infection and matching HLA type were indicated. Study-level findings and limits: HLA-C-restricted, CMV-specific TCR beta clonotypes were dominant ex vivo. Cumulative frequency (of public TCR beta family members) identified carriers of CMV plus the relevant HLA.

TCRdb re-called the reads through MiXCR, storing one row per CDR3 protein. Of about 770,000 distinct CDR3 sequences listed, approximately 32% are singletons. The material sequenced was cultured CD8+ T cells from PBMCs, taken from culture after CMV antigen stimulation. The source of this sequence is a human donor in good health (CMV status not recorded). Some clones in this sample may be carry-over from other donors' samples.

This chain's CDR3 is CASSPSLGAHSYGYTF. CDR3 nucleotides: TGTGCCAGCAGCCCGTCCTTGGGGGCGCATAGCTATGGCTACACCTTC. The chain links TRBV27 to TRBJ1-2; D might be TRBD1 (6 bases). Germline V gives CDR1 MNHEY, CDR2 SMNVEV (reference sequence). V was trimmed by 6 bases and J by 4 bases, leaving 21 bases between them. This CDR3 is built from 16 residues.